Each of the 32 T cell receptor beta chains below was sequenced from the same sample in a study of Tregs in tolerant kidney transplant recipients. Related graft donors supplied nonmyeloablative bone marrow transplants, and mixed chimerism was transient. Profiling relied on immunoSEQ multiplex PCR, and the TCRdb table lists in-frame clones only, not all of them. The table for this sample gives some 10,000 clones. The material sequenced was CD8+ T cells from blood (PBMCs), taken 24 months after the transplant. These receptors were obtained from a human patient who received a combined kidney and bone marrow transplant. Some of the T cells may derive from the graft donor.

On this clone: The CDR3 extends 3 residues past the end of the read, so its final part is completed from the germline J gene. This chain links TRBV19 with TRBJ2-1; TRBD2 agrees at 7 bases. Germline loops: CDR1 LNHDA, CDR2 SQIVND (reference sequence). The V and J ends lost 1 base and 0 bases, in that order; junction bases with no gene match: 9. The CDR3 is 18 amino acids. The chain's CDR3 is CASSIVGGGASSYNEQFF. The covered CDR3 bases are TGTGCCAGTAGTATAGTCGGGGGAGGGGCCAGCTCCTACAATGAG.

In regard to this clone: With the read ending 3 residues before the CDR3 end, the germline J gene is used to fill in that end. V is TRBV19 and J is TRBJ2-1, with a weak D call TRBD2 (6 bases). Germline CDR1 is LNHDA and CDR2 is SQIVND (reference sequence). The CDR3 loop spans 14 amino acids. V was trimmed by 5 bases and J by 2 bases, leaving 10 bases between them. Incomplete CDR3 DNA: TGTGCCAGTAGTCCCGGGACTGCCTACAATGAG. Amino acids: CASSPGTAYNE. The full CDR3 protein is CASSPGTAYNEQFF.

Regarding this clone: The DNA ends 3 residues before the CDR3 does, and the rest of the CDR3 is filled in from the germline J gene. The rearrangement links TRBV5-1 to TRBJ2-1; 8 nucleotides match TRBD2. CDR3 length: 17 amino acids. The V segment lost 4 bases and the J segment 3 bases; nucleotides outside the gene matches: 12. Germline CDR1 is SGHRS and CDR2 is YFSETQ. CDR3 bases read: TGCGCCAGCAGCCCTACTGGGGGGGGACTAGTCTACAATGAG. Translation: CASSPTGGGLVYNE. The entire CDR3 reads CASSPTGGGLVYNEQFF.

A word on this clone: The read terminates 3 residues before the CDR3 end, so the remaining end is supplied by the germline J gene. The chain is built from TRBV7-2 and TRBJ2-7; perhaps TRBD1 as D (6 bases). This CDR3 is 14 amino acids long. V was trimmed by 5 bases and J by 4 bases, leaving 15 bases between them. Germline-derived CDR1 and CDR2 are SGHTA and FQGNSA. The chain's CDR3 is CASSIFGQKYEQYF. Incomplete CDR3 DNA: TGTGCCAGCAGCATATTCGGACAGAAATACGAG. Based on the CDR3 plus reference TRBV7-2 and TRBJ2-7, the full variable domain is GAGVSQSPSNKVTEKGKDVELRCDPISGHTALYWYRQSLGQGLEFLIYFQGNSAPDKSGLPSDRFSAERTGGSVSTLTIQRTQQEDSAVYLCASSIFGQKYEQYFGPGTRLTVT.

To note about this clone: The read stops 3 residues short of the end of the CDR3; the missing end is completed from the germline J gene. The chain joins TRBV29-1 to TRBJ2-7, with D perhaps TRBD1 (6 bases). V lost 0 bases and J lost 0, with 9 bases in between. Germline assignment: CDR1 SQVTM and CDR2 ANQGSEA. The CDR3 covers 14 residues. The CDR3 region is CSVEERDNSYEQYF. Incomplete CDR3 DNA: TGCAGCGTTGAAGAACGGGACAACTCCTACGAG.

Comment on this clone: With the read ending 3 residues before the CDR3 end, the germline J gene is used to fill in that end. The V call is TRBV2, the J call TRBJ2-1; 8 nucleotides align to TRBD1. Germline V gene sequence: CDR1 SNHLY, CDR2 FYNNEI. The CDR3 contains 14 residues. J gave up 4 bases and V 7 bases, and 6 bases lay outside the gene matches. Incomplete CDR3 DNA: TGTGCCAGCAATCGAGGGGACAGGTACAATGAG. Its protein product is CASNRGDRYNE. The entire CDR3 protein reads CASNRGDRYNEQFF.

Note on this clone: The CDR3 is cut off 3 residues early in the read; its end comes from the germline J gene. The chain joins TRBV7-9 to TRBJ2-7; D is perhaps TRBD2 (5 bases). The CDR3 totals 15 residues. Per the germline V gene, CDR1 is SEHNR and CDR2 is FQNEAQ (reference sequence). V lost 2 bases and J 2 bases, leaving 13 bases between the germline ends. Partial CDR3 DNA: TGTGCCAGCAGCTTAAACGGACTCAAGACCTACGAG. Amino acid sequence: CASSLNGLKTYE. The entire CDR3 protein reads CASSLNGLKTYEQYF.

This clone is called medium-sized based on its frequency. The read terminates 3 residues ahead of where the CDR3 ends, so the germline J gene completes it. The chain is built from TRBV29-1 and TRBJ1-2; D is perhaps TRBD1 (6 bases). Germline lookup yields CDR1 SQVTM and CDR2 ANQGSEA. This CDR3 is 12 amino acids long. V gave up 7 bases and J gave up 6 bases, with 15 bases separating them. CDR3 residues: CSAALAGDGYTF. Incomplete CDR3 DNA: TGCAGCGCCGCGCTAGCAGGGGATGGC. The complete variable domain, with remaining parts taken from reference TRBV29-1 and TRBJ1-2, reads SAVISQKPSRDICQRGTSLTIQCQVDSQVTMMFWYRQQPGQSLTLIATANQGSEATYESGFVIDKFPISRPNLTFSTLTVSNMSPEDSSIYLCSAALAGDGYTFGSGTRLTVV.

Turning to this clone: Read data end 3 residues before the CDR3 end; the end is taken from the germline J gene. The rearrangement joins TRBV7-8 to TRBJ2-3; no clear D. The CDR3 is made up of 15 amino acids. Deletions cut 1 base from V and 0 bases from J, with 8 bases between. The germline CDR1 and CDR2 sequences are SGHVS and FQNEAQ. CDR3 sequence: CASSLGTTSTDTQYF. CDR3 DNA (partial): TGTGCCAGCAGCTTAGGAACTACTAGCACAGATACG.

As regards this clone: The read terminates 3 residues before the CDR3 end, so the remaining end is supplied by the germline J gene. The chain combines TRBV7-6 with TRBJ2-1, with TRBD2 matching over 8 bases. Trimming took 3 bases from V and 6 from J; bases not matched to a gene: 7. The CDR3 sequence is 15 residues long. Germline loops: CDR1 SGHVS, CDR2 FNYEAQ. Partial CDR3 DNA: TGTGCCAGCAGCTTGCGGACTAGCAATTTCAATGAG. It is translated as CASSLRTSNFNE. The CDR3 in its entirety is CASSLRTSNFNEQFF. Supplemented by reference TRBV7-6 and TRBJ2-1, the full variable domain reads GAGVSQSPRYKVTKRGQDVALRCDPISGHVSLYWYRQALGQGPEFLTYFNYEAQQDKSGLPNDRFSAERPEGSISTLTIQRTEQRDSAMYRCASSLRTSNFNEQFFGPGTRLTVL.

About this clone: The CDR3 end falls 3 residues outside the read, so it is completed with the germline J gene. The chain joins TRBV3-1 (or the pseudogene TRBV3-2) to TRBJ1-2; the D is unclear. Germline assignment: CDR1 LGHDT and CDR2 YNNKEL (reference sequence). V was shortened by 0 bases and J by 3 bases, with 5 bases between the two germline ends. This CDR3 comprises 13 residues. CDR3: CASSQDLYYGYTF. The CDR3 DNA, read in part, is TGTGCCAGCAGCCAAGATCTATACTATGGC.

With respect to this clone: Read sequence stops 3 residues before the CDR3 end, and the germline J gene provides the missing end. The V gene is TRBV19, the J gene TRBJ2-5, with D unresolved. V lost 6 bases, J lost 1 base, and 9 bases lay in between. The CDR3 has 13 amino acids. In germline, CDR1 is LNHDA, CDR2 SQIVND (reference sequence). The chain's CDR3 is CASSLGSQETQYF. CDR3 DNA, as far as it was read: TGTGCCAGTAGCTTGGGCAGCCAAGAGACC.

With regard to this clone: The sequenced fragment ends 3 residues before the CDR3 boundary, so the rest is inferred from the germline J gene. The chain employs TRBV10-3 and TRBJ2-1; 10 bases are a match to TRBD2. Looked up from germline, CDR1 is ENHRY and CDR2 is SYGVKD. This CDR3 region has 18 residues. V gave up 0 bases and J gave up 0 bases; unmatched junction bases: 5. The DNA read from the CDR3 is TGTGCCATCAGTGAGTCGACTAGCGGGCCAAGCTCCTACAATGAG. Its translation: CAISESTSGPSSYNE. The full CDR3 sequence reads CAISESTSGPSSYNEQFF.

Note on this clone: Coverage ceases 3 residues before the CDR3 finishes, and the germline J gene fills in the end. The V gene is TRBV19, the J gene TRBJ1-1; D possibly corresponds to TRBD1 (6 bases). Germline V gives CDR1 LNHDA, CDR2 SQIVND (reference sequence). Trimming cost V 6 bases and J 6 bases, with 14 bases left between them. CDR3 size: 13 residues. The sequenced part of the CDR3 DNA is TGTGCCAGTAGCCCGAACAGGGTCCCTGAA. Its translation is CASSPNRVPE. The full-length CDR3 reads as CASSPNRVPEAFF.

For this clone: Read data end 3 residues before the CDR3 end; the end is taken from the germline J gene. The V and J genes are TRBV29-1 and TRBJ1-1; D not certain. V was shortened by 3 bases and J by 6 bases, with 11 bases between the two germline ends. From germline, CDR1 is SQVTM and CDR2 ANQGSEA. The CDR3 length is 12 residues. This chain's CDR3 is CSVDSQIPEAFF. Partial CDR3 DNA: TGCAGCGTTGATTCACAAATACCTGAA.

About this clone: The CDR3 end lies 3 residues beyond the end of the read and is filled in from the germline J gene. V gene TRBV5-1 combines with J gene TRBJ1-1, with 7 bases aligning to TRBD1. The CDR3 is 16 residues long. The germline V gene encodes CDR1 SGHRS and CDR2 YFSETQ. After removal of 0 bases from V and 3 bases from J, the junction contained 8 bases not matched to a gene. The CDR3 bases that were read are TGCGCCAGCAGCTTGGGGGACAGCTGGGGAGACACTGAA. Translating it yields CASSLGDSWGDTE. The whole CDR3 sequence reads CASSLGDSWGDTEAFF.

As to this clone: The read falls 3 residues short of the CDR3 end, and the missing part is taken from the germline J gene. This chain links TRBV9 with TRBJ1-2; D is unresolved. This CDR3 region has 15 residues. Trimming removed 4 bases from V and 5 bases from J, with 18 bases in between. The germline V gene encodes CDR1 SGDLS and CDR2 YYNGEE. This CDR3 reads CASSLTSGGIYGYTF. Partial CDR3 DNA: TGTGCCAGCAGCCTCACCTCGGGCGGGATATATGGC.

Its frequency marks this clone as medium-sized. The CDR3 is cut off 3 residues early in the read; its end comes from the germline J gene. The V and J genes are TRBV5-6 and TRBJ2-5; TRBD2 matches 7 bases. The CDR3 has 14 amino acids. Germline V CDR1 and CDR2: SGHDT, YYEEEE. V lost 4 bases and J lost 2; bases outside the gene matches: 5. CDR3 sequence: CASSEAGEQETQYF. Partial CDR3 DNA: TGTGCCAGCAGCGAGGCGGGGGAGCAAGAGACC.

With respect to this clone: The CDR3 is cut off 3 residues early in the read; its end comes from the germline J gene. The V call is TRBV20-1, the J call TRBJ2-7, with a possible D match to TRBD2 (5 bases). Trimming shortened V by 7 bases and J by 3 bases, and 19 bases separated the two germline ends. This CDR3 contains 14 residues. Germline V lookup: CDR1 DFQATT, CDR2 SNEGSKA (reference sequence). Partial CDR3 DNA: TGCAGTGTTCCGCGGGCCAGTTTGAACTACGAG. Its translation: CSVPRASLNYE. The whole CDR3 protein reads CSVPRASLNYEQYF.

CDR3 sequence: CSAPAPSGMVYEQYF. The sequenced CDR3 bases are TGCAGTGCTCCAGCCCCCAGCGGGATGGTCTACGAG. The rearrangement joins TRBV20-1 to TRBJ2-7, with TRBD2 matching over 7 bases. The CDR3 end falls 3 residues outside the read, so it is completed with the germline J gene. V was clipped by 5 bases and J by 3 bases; unmatched bases: 13. CDR1 DFQATT and CDR2 SNEGSKA come from the germline V gene (reference sequence). The CDR3 runs to 15 residues.

The sequenced CDR3 bases are TGCGCCAGCAGCCAAGTGACTAGTCGCTCCTACAATGAG. Amino acid sequence: CASSQVTSRSYNE. The CDR3 reads in full as CASSQVTSRSYNEQFF. The V and J genes are TRBV4-1 and TRBJ2-1, with D perhaps matching TRBD2 (6 bases). The observed sequence ends 3 residues before the CDR3 terminus, with the missing tail filled in from the germline J gene. CDR1 and CDR2 from the germline V gene are MGHRA and YSYEKL. This CDR3 is 16 amino acids long. Trimming left V 1 base short and J 0 bases short, with 10 bases between.

In terms of frequency, this clone is medium-sized. Sequencing ends 3 residues short of the CDR3 end; the germline J gene provides the rest. The V and J genes are TRBV4-1 and TRBJ1-1, with 10 bases matching TRBD1. V gave up 0 bases and J gave up 4 bases; unmatched junction bases: 2. CDR1 is MGHRA, CDR2 YSYEKL, per germline. This CDR3 is 15 amino acids long. The part of the CDR3 DNA that was read is TGCGCCAGCAGCCAAGAGGGACAGGGGATCACTGAA. Translating gives CASSQEGQGITE. The entire CDR3 sequence reads CASSQEGQGITEAFF.

On this clone: The read comes to an end 3 residues before the CDR3 does, leaving the germline J gene to fill in the end. The chain joins TRBV7-2 to TRBJ2-5, with D hard to call. The germline V gene has CDR1 SGHTA and CDR2 FQGNSA. With 0 bases removed from V and 5 bases from J, the gap between germline ends came to 4 bases. This CDR3 has 12 residues. CDR3 DNA (partial): TGTGCCAGCAGCTTAGCGCGGGAGACC. Amino acid sequence: CASSLARET. Given in full, the CDR3 is CASSLARETQYF. Using reference TRBV7-2 and TRBJ2-5 for the parts outside the CDR3, the full variable domain is GAGVSQSPSNKVTEKGKDVELRCDPISGHTALYWYRQSLGQGLEFLIYFQGNSAPDKSGLPSDRFSAERTGGSVSTLTIQRTQQEDSAVYLCASSLARETQYFGPGTRLLVL.

With regard to this clone: The sequence runs out 3 residues before the end of the CDR3; the remainder is reconstructed from the germline J gene. The chain uses TRBV6-2 or TRBV6-3 and TRBJ2-7; the match to TRBD1 covers 9 bases. Germline assignment: CDR1 MNHEY and CDR2 SVGEGT. This CDR3 has 15 amino acids. The J segment lost 0 bases and the V segment lost 4 bases, leaving 4 bases of the junction unmatched. The CDR3 bases that were read are TGTGCCAGCAGTTGGGACAGGGTGAGCTCCTACGAG. It encodes CASSWDRVSSYE. Given in full, the CDR3 is CASSWDRVSSYEQYF.

To note about this clone: The observed sequence ends 3 residues before the CDR3 terminus, with the missing tail filled in from the germline J gene. The chain carries TRBV5-1 and TRBJ2-7; 11 bases agree with TRBD2. Losses at the gene ends were 4 bases for V and 4 bases for J; bases not matched to a gene: 7. Germline V lookup: CDR1 SGHRS, CDR2 YFSETQ. The CDR3 is made up of 15 amino acids. The CDR3 bases that were read are TGCGCCAGCAGCGCCGTAGCGGGAGGGCCGTACGAG. Encoded protein: CASSAVAGGPYE. The entire CDR3 protein is CASSAVAGGPYEQYF.

Of note for this clone: The CDR3 end lies 3 residues beyond the end of the read and is filled in from the germline J gene. V usage is TRBV5-8 and J usage is TRBJ2-1; D gene uncertain. The length of the CDR3 is 14 residues. Trimming took off 4 bases at V and 2 bases at J, with 10 bases between the two ends. Germline V CDR1 and CDR2: SGHTS, YDEGEE. CDR3 protein: CASSKGLAYNEQFF. The sequenced part of the CDR3 DNA is TGTGCCAGCAGCAAAGGGTTAGCCTACAATGAG.

On this clone: The read comes to an end 3 residues before the CDR3 does, leaving the germline J gene to fill in the end. The genes are TRBV11-2 and TRBJ2-1, with TRBD2 matching 10 bases. V was clipped by 3 bases and J by 5 bases; unmatched bases: 4. The CDR3 loop spans 15 amino acids. From germline, CDR1 is SGHAT and CDR2 FQNNGV. CDR3 DNA, as far as it was read: TGTGCCAGCAGCTTTCTAGCGGGGGTGGACAATGAG. It codes for CASSFLAGVDNE. The whole CDR3 protein reads CASSFLAGVDNEQFF.

In regard to this clone: With the read ending 3 residues before the CDR3 end, the germline J gene is used to fill in that end. The sample holds other DNA sequences that translate to the same CDR3. The V and J genes are TRBV6-2 or TRBV6-3 and TRBJ2-7; 8 bases map to TRBD1. Germline CDR1 is MNHEY and CDR2 is SVGEGT. Trimming took 2 bases from V and 4 from J; bases not matched to a gene: 13. The CDR3 totals 17 residues. Incomplete CDR3 DNA: TGTGCCAGCAGTTACAAGCCCGGACAGGGAGATTTATACGAG. Protein sequence: CASSYKPGQGDLYE. The entire CDR3 sequence reads CASSYKPGQGDLYEQYF.

Note on this clone: Read sequence stops 3 residues before the CDR3 end, and the germline J gene provides the missing end. V gene TRBV7-2 combines with J gene TRBJ2-7; 9 bases fit TRBD2. Germline assignment: CDR1 SGHTA and CDR2 FQGNSA. The ends lost 0 bases at V and 2 bases at J; junction bases unmatched: 5. CDR3 size: 16 residues. CDR3 residues: CASSLAQLAGTYEQYF. The DNA read from the CDR3 is TGTGCCAGCAGCTTAGCTCAACTAGCGGGCACCTACGAG. The complete variable domain, with remaining parts taken from reference TRBV7-2 and TRBJ2-7, reads GAGVSQSPSNKVTEKGKDVELRCDPISGHTALYWYRQSLGQGLEFLIYFQGNSAPDKSGLPSDRFSAERTGGSVSTLTIQRTQQEDSAVYLCASSLAQLAGTYEQYFGPGTRLTVT.

Points on this clone: The CDR3 goes on 3 residues after the read ends, and that part is filled in from the germline J gene. The chain has TRBV7-9 and TRBJ2-5; D unresolved. Between the trimmed V and J ends, which lost 7 bases and 5 bases, there was a span of 17 bases. In germline, CDR1 is SEHNR, CDR2 FQNEAQ (reference sequence). CDR3 length equals 14 residues. The CDR3 loop is CASNPPLAEETQYF. CDR3 DNA, as far as it was read: TGTGCCAGCAACCCCCCTCTGGCAGAGGAGACC.

The part of the CDR3 DNA that was read is TGTGCCAGCAGCGAACTACGTGACCCCGTTGAACCTACCGGGGAG. Translation gives CASSELRDPVEPTGE. The CDR3 in its entirety is CASSELRDPVEPTGELFF. This chain connects TRBV9 to TRBJ2-2; D unresolved. Read data end 3 residues before the CDR3 end; the end is taken from the germline J gene. V lost 3 bases to trimming and J lost 5 bases, with 23 bases between them. Germline CDR1 reads SGDLS; CDR2 reads YYNGEE. The length of the CDR3 is 18 residues.

In regard to this clone: The read terminates 3 residues ahead of where the CDR3 ends, so the germline J gene completes it. V is TRBV2 and J is TRBJ2-3; TRBD2 aligns across 10 bases. The junction had 8 bases not matched to a gene; V was cut back by 8 bases and J by 0 bases. The germline CDR1 and CDR2 sequences are SNHLY and FYNNEI. The CDR3 extends over 16 amino acids. The CDR3 is CASQGGTSESTDTQYF. The CDR3 DNA, read in part, is TGTGCCAGCCAGGGCGGGACTAGCGAGAGCACAGATACG.